This T cell receptor beta chain stems from a study of T cells in localized non-small cell lung cancer. General study findings and limits: Only one tumor region was sequenced, so heterogeneity remains possible. The study detected a median roughly 61 of the top 100 tumor clones in adjacent lung. Maximal T cell clonality occurred in uninvolved adjacent lung, with tumor ranking below it. Patients showing higher blood T cell density tended to see longer overall survival.

With regard to this clone: Its target is not known.

Sequenced by immunoSEQ multiplex PCR; TCRdb stores in-frame clones only, minus some. The table lists more than 25,000 clones, approximately 78% of them singletons, with 4.1% in the top ten. The CDR3 consists of 14 residues. Germline V gene lookup returns CDR1 SGHTA and CDR2 FQGNSA. Trimming removed 5 bases at V and 4 bases at J, with 14 bases between. V gene TRBV7-2 combines with J gene TRBJ1-2; maybe TRBD1 (5 bases). Sequenced material: peripheral blood, taken before any cancer treatment. The source of this sequence is a woman aged 35 to 70 with stage I lung adenocarcinoma. The CDR3 is CASSPGGVVYGYTF. The DNA of the CDR3 is TGTGCCAGCAGCCCCGGAGGGGTGGTCTATGGCTACACCTTC.